This TCR beta chain was captured by sequencing in a study of blood T cell repertoires in COVID-19. For the study at large: T cells, B-cell-depleted T cells, or PBMCs supplied cDNA or gDNA.

The CDR3 runs 22 residues. The V segment lost 4 bases and the J segment 0 bases; nucleotides outside the gene matches: 18. CDR1 and CDR2 (germline): LGHNA, YNFKEQ. Original analysis: Nucleated cell number was recorded as an estimate derived from reference gene primer amplification. The protocol was immunoSEQ multiplex PCR, while the TCRdb copy is restricted to in-frame clones and leaves out a portion. The V and J calls and clone size were taken over from that table, and D and trimming were inferred from the DNA. The sample lists roughly 250,000 clones, over 75% occurring once. Seattle's enrolled individuals joined amid active infection and were then monitored longitudinally.

Sequenced: peripheral blood. V is TRBV4-2 and J is TRBJ2-6, with TRBD2 matching 10 bases. The TCR was taken from a human donor with COVID-19, enrolled during active disease. The donor label of this sample is uncertain. The CDR3 loop is CASSLLGRLAGELSSGANVLTF. DNA of the CDR3: TGTGCCAGCAGCCTACTTGGAAGGCTAGCGGGAGAGTTATCCTCTGGGGCCAACGTCCTGACTTTC.